The rows below give T cell receptor beta chains drawn from one sample of a study of control samples from healthy donors and cancer patients. The protocol was immunoSEQ multiplex PCR, while the TCRdb copy is restricted to in-frame clones and leaves out a portion. The sample has under 300,000 clones; over 75% are singletons. What was sequenced was PBMCs. These TCRs come from a woman aged 60-70 years with lung cancer. Both conserved end residues are part of each CDR3. Rows give clone size only sometimes, using once, few, many, or a class for an expanded clone.

abundance: .; v_gene: TRBV7-2; j_gene: TRBJ1-3; CDR3aa: CASSLDVRPGNTIYF
abundance: .; v_gene: TRBV5-1; j_gene: TRBJ2-7; CDR3aa: CASSFLAGDSYEQYF
abundance: .; v_gene: TRBV19; j_gene: TRBJ1-2; CDR3aa: CASSATGRNYGYTF
abundance: .; v_gene: TRBV6-5; j_gene: TRBJ2-7; CDR3aa: CASSLPGVGYEQYF
abundance: .; v_gene: TRBV18; j_gene: TRBJ2-3; CDR3aa: CASSPVAGAVDTQYF
abundance: few; v_gene: TRBV5-1; j_gene: TRBJ1-1; CDR3aa: CASSLGQRSTEAFF
abundance: .; v_gene: TRBV7-2; j_gene: TRBJ2-7; CDR3aa: CASSGVGWGEQYF
abundance: .; v_gene: TRBV9; j_gene: TRBJ1-1; CDR3aa: CASSVGEGQGNTEAFF
abundance: .; v_gene: TRBV3-1/TRBV3-2; j_gene: TRBJ1-1; CDR3aa: CASSHWNSEAFF
abundance: .; v_gene: TRBV10-1; j_gene: TRBJ2-5; CDR3aa: CASSGAAGGQETQYF
abundance: .; v_gene: TRBV5-1; j_gene: TRBJ2-5; CDR3aa: CASSSPGSEETQYF
abundance: .; v_gene: TRBV20-1; j_gene: TRBJ2-5; CDR3aa: CSASPGRETQYF
abundance: .; v_gene: TRBV5-1; j_gene: TRBJ2-7; CDR3aa: CASTEGGDSYEQYF
abundance: .; v_gene: TRBV2; j_gene: TRBJ1-2; CDR3aa: CASSGGQGKIYGYTF